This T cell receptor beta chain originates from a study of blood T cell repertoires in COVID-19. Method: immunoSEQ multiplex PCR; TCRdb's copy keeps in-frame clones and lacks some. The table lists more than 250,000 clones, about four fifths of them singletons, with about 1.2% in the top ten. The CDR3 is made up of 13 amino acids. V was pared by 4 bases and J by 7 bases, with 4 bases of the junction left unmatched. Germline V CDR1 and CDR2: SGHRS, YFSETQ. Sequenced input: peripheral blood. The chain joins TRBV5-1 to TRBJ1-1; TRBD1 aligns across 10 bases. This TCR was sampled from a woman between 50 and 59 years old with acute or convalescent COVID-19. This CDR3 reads CASSAGDRGEAFF. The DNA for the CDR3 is TGCGCCAGCAGCGCCGGGGACAGGGGTGAAGCTTTCTTT. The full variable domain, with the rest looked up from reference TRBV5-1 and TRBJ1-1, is KAGVTQTPRYLIKTRGQQVTLSCSPISGHRSVSWYQQTPGQGLQFLFEYFSETQRNKGNFPGRFSGRQFSNSRSEMNVSTLELGDSALYLCASSAGDRGEAFFGQGTRLTVV.